Listed here is a single T cell receptor beta chain. The sample is drawn from a study of cytomegalovirus exposure and HLA in healthy donors. The CDR3 runs to 14 residues. V dropped 6 bases and J dropped 7 bases, with 18 bases sitting between them. Germline V gene lookup returns CDR1 MNHNY and CDR2 SVGAGI (reference sequence). Assay: immunoSEQ multiplex PCR; the TCRdb copy retains only in-frame clones and omits some. The profile shows under 300,000 clones, 80% to 90% of them singletons. This clonotype originated in a young woman in good health and CMV-seronegative. What was sequenced was PBMCs. V is TRBV6-6 and J is TRBJ1-1; D is perhaps TRBD1 (6 bases). CDR3 DNA sequence: TGTGCCAGCAGCCCGGCATGGGGGGGCGATGAAGCTTTCTTT. It encodes CASSPAWGGDEAFF.